The 21 T cell receptor beta chains listed next were all sequenced from one sample in a study of regulatory T cells in long-lasting Graves disease. Combining iRepertoire HTBI primers with Arm-PCR of CDR3 regions, the authors built TCR beta libraries. TCRdb recomputed calls from the multiplex PCR reads with MiXCR, one row per CDR3 protein. The sample lists 650,000 to 700,000 distinct CDR3 sequences; about 30% were seen once. Sample time point: persistent/refractory GD, antithyroid drugs over 5 years with positive TRAb. RNA extracted from PBMCs served as the sequencing template. The sample was peripheral blood mononuclear cells (PBMCs), taken when the disease was refractory, from a patient treated with antithyroid drugs. All receptors come from a female donor with Graves disease.

This clonotype was seen repeatedly, ten times or more. V usage is TRBV6-1 and J usage is TRBJ1-1; D is unresolved. Trimming pared 1 base from V and 3 bases from J, leaving 9 bases between. This CDR3 has 14 residues. Germline V lookup: CDR1 MNHNS, CDR2 SASEGT. The CDR3 region has the DNA TGTGCCAGCAGTGAAGGCGACCGGTACACTGAAGCTTTCTTT. Translated: CASSEGDRYTEAFF.

The sample holds a few counts of this clonotype. The rearrangement uses TRBV20-1 and TRBJ1-6; D is uncertain. The CDR3 loop spans 15 amino acids. In germline, CDR1 is DFQATT, CDR2 SNEGSKA (reference sequence). Between the trimmed V and J ends, which lost 5 bases and 0 bases, there was a span of 11 bases. CDR3: CSARGKYSYNSPLHF. The CDR3 DNA sequence: TGCAGTGCTCGTGGGAAGTACTCCTATAATTCACCCCTCCACTTT.

This chain uses TRBV6-2 or TRBV6-3 with TRBJ1-5; 7 positions match TRBD1. CDR1 and CDR2 (germline): MNHEY, SVGEGT. The CDR3 runs 17 residues. The V gene end was trimmed by 5 bases and the J gene end by 5 bases; junction bases not matched to a gene: 15. The CDR3 DNA reads as TGTGCCAGCAGTCCGGTCTACCGTGACAGGGACCATCAGCCCCAGCATTTT. This sequence encodes CASSPVYRDRDHQPQHF.

The J gene is TRBJ2-7, the V gene TRBV10-3; no clear D gene. V shed 4 bases and J shed 5 bases, with 9 bases lying between them. The CDR3 is 12 residues long. Germline V gene sequence: CDR1 ENHRY, CDR2 SYGVKD. CDR3 amino acids: CAISGLEDEQYF. In nucleotides, the CDR3 is TGTGCCATCAGTGGGCTAGAGGACGAGCAGTACTTC.

The chain couples TRBV19 to TRBJ2-7, with D unresolved. The V end was cut by 3 bases, the J end by 7 bases, with 10 bases between. The CDR3 is 12 residues long. Germline V gene sequence: CDR1 LNHDA, CDR2 SQIVND (reference sequence). The CDR3 sequence: CASSIGSREQYF. Written as DNA, the CDR3 is TGTGCCAGTAGTATTGGGTCCCGTGAGCAGTACTTC. Combining the CDR3 with reference TRBV19 and TRBJ2-7 gives the whole variable domain DGGITQSPKYLFRKEGQNVTLSCEQNLNHDAMYWYRQDPGQGLRLIYYSQIVNDFQKGDIAEGYSVSREKKESFPLTVTSAQKNPTAFYLCASSIGSREQYFGPGTRLTVT.

With regard to this clonotype: This sequence may be a read error, since a much larger clone differs from it by one base. The chain links TRBV11-2 to TRBJ2-7, with D unresolved. CDR1 and CDR2 (germline): SGHAT, FQNNGV. The CDR3 length is 13 residues. CDR3 sequence: CASSLRHIYERYF. The CDR3, as DNA: TGTGCCAGCAGCTTAAGACATATCTACGAGCGGTACTTC.

This chain uses TRBV11-2 with TRBJ2-3; 10 bases match TRBD2. J was trimmed by 3 bases and V by 4 bases; bases with no gene match: 4. This CDR3 spans 15 amino acids. Germline assignment: CDR1 SGHAT and CDR2 FQNNGV. Here the CDR3 DNA reads TGTGCCAGCAGCTCACTAGCGGGAAGAACAGATACGCAGTATTTT. Its translation: CASSSLAGRTDTQYF.

The chain links TRBV14 to TRBJ1-1; the D is unclear. The CDR3 totals 14 residues. CDR1 is SGHDN, CDR2 FVKESK, per germline. Trimming removed 2 bases from V and 0 bases from J, with 7 bases in between. Here the CDR3 reads CASSQPALNTEAFF. In nucleotides, the CDR3 is TGTGCCAGCAGCCAACCAGCCTTGAACACTGAAGCTTTCTTT.

This clonotype came up a few times. This sequence joins TRBV29-1 and TRBJ2-5, with D perhaps TRBD1 (6 bases). Trimming cost V 4 bases and J 5 bases, with 11 bases left between them. Looked up from germline, CDR1 is SQVTM and CDR2 is ANQGSEA. This CDR3 spans 12 amino acids. CDR3 bases: TGCAGCGTTGGGGGTCAGGGGGAGACCCAGTACTTC. This encodes CSVGGQGETQYF.

J is TRBJ1-3 and V is TRBV30; no clear D gene. This CDR3 comprises 13 residues. Germline CDR1 GTSNPN, CDR2 SVGIG (reference sequence). With 0 bases removed from V and 0 bases from J, the gap between germline ends came to 3 bases. In nucleotides, the CDR3 is TGTGCCTGGAGTGTGAACTCTGGAAACACCATATATTTT. This translates into CAWSVNSGNTIYF.

The chain links TRBV9 to TRBJ1-2; possibly TRBD1 for D (6 bases). This CDR3 comprises 13 residues. Germline V gene data show CDR1 as SGDLS and CDR2 as YYNGEE. V was cut by 0 bases and J by 4 bases, with 7 bases left in between. CDR3 amino acids: CASSVVDSYGYTF. In nucleotides, the CDR3 is TGTGCCAGCAGCGTAGTGGACAGCTATGGCTACACCTTC.

The chain uses TRBV20-1 and TRBJ1-1, with D perhaps TRBD1 (6 bases). Looked up from germline, CDR1 is DFQATT and CDR2 is SNEGSKA (reference sequence). Trimming removed 4 bases at V and 5 bases at J, with 20 bases between. The length of the CDR3 is 15 residues. For the CDR3, the DNA is TGCAGTGCTACTAACGCGGGGGCGAGGGGGACTGAAGCTTTCTTT. It is translated as CSATNAGARGTEAFF.

This chain links TRBV20-1 with TRBJ2-5; TRBD1 agrees at 8 bases. V trimming: 4 bases; J trimming: 4 bases; junction bases outside the gene matches: 8. Germline V lookup: CDR1 DFQATT, CDR2 SNEGSKA (reference sequence). This CDR3 spans 14 amino acids. DNA of the CDR3: TGCAGTGCTATCGACAGGGGCTGGGGAGAGACCCAGTACTTC. Its protein is CSAIDRGWGETQYF.

This clonotype was observed a handful of times. The gene calls are TRBV28 and TRBJ1-4; 7 nucleotides align to TRBD1. The junction had 15 bases not matched to a gene; V was cut back by 6 bases and J by 8 bases. From germline, CDR1 is MDHEN and CDR2 SYDVKM. The CDR3 runs to 16 residues. CDR3 loop: CASSQAETGLKEKLFF. The CDR3 coding sequence is TGTGCCAGCAGCCAGGCTGAGACAGGGCTAAAGGAAAAACTGTTTTTT.

The gene calls are TRBV7-3 and TRBJ2-3; D is perhaps TRBD2 (6 bases). V lost 6 bases and J lost 0, with 16 bases in between. The CDR3 has 16 amino acids. The germline CDR1 and CDR2 sequences are SGHTA and FQGTGA. CDR3 in DNA: TGTGCCAGCAGTCCCATGGGGAGGACCAGCACAGATACGCAGTATTTT. It encodes CASSPMGRTSTDTQYF.

The chain is built from TRBV29-1 and TRBJ1-2, with 7 bases matching TRBD1. This CDR3 is built from 15 residues. CDR1 and CDR2 from the germline V gene are SQVTM and ANQGSEA. V shed 3 bases, J shed 4 bases, and the junction held 11 bases outside the gene matches. The CDR3 bases are TGCAGCGTTGATGACAAAGGGGGCTGGGGCTATGGCTACACCTTC. Its translation is CSVDDKGGWGYGYTF.

V and J are TRBV7-2 and TRBJ2-7; no clear D. Germline assignment: CDR1 SGHTA and CDR2 FQGNSA. V shed 1 base and J shed 4 bases, with 8 bases lying between them. This CDR3 has 13 residues. The CDR3 DNA reads TGTGCCAGCAGCTTAGTGAGAGCTTACGAGCAGTACTTC. The encoded protein is CASSLVRAYEQYF.

This rearrangement joins TRBV9 to TRBJ2-2, with D uncertain. The V gene's germline CDR1 is SGDLS and CDR2 YYNGEE. V gave up 0 bases and J gave up 4 bases, with 22 bases separating them. The CDR3 length is 19 residues. In DNA, the CDR3 is TGTGCCAGCAGCGTAGGGGTGAGATCCTGGGTTAATTTCACCGGGGAGCTGTTTTTT. This translates into CASSVGVRSWVNFTGELFF.

There are a few counts of this clonotype. The rearrangement links TRBV28 to TRBJ1-5; TRBD1 aligns across 7 bases. Germline-derived CDR1 and CDR2 are MDHEN and SYDVKM. Trimming at V came to 5 bases and at J to 10 bases, leaving 8 bases not matched to a gene. CDR3 length equals 13 residues. For the CDR3, the DNA is TGTGCCAGCAGTAGACAGGGTAGGGACCCCCAGCATTTT. As protein: CASSRQGRDPQHF.

This clonotype is a singleton in its sample. A much larger clone lies one base from this, so it may be a read error. The chain joins TRBV2 to TRBJ2-5; the match to TRBD2 covers 8 bases. The germline CDR1 and CDR2 sequences are SNHLY and FYNNEI. The CDR3 extends over 14 amino acids. CDR3 sequence reads: CASRPGTSLETQHF. DNA for the CDR3: TGTGCCAGCAGACCCGGGACTAGTCTGGAGACCCAGCACTTC.

A few counts support this clonotype. The V call is TRBV20-1, the J call TRBJ1-2, with 7 positions matching TRBD1. Germline V CDR1 and CDR2: DFQATT, SNEGSKA (reference sequence). This CDR3 spans 17 amino acids. After removal of 7 bases from V and 2 bases from J, the junction contained 19 bases not matched to a gene. CDR3 in DNA: TGCAGTGTCAGTATTCCTTCGGGACAGACTATCAACTATGGCTACACCTTC. As protein: CSVSIPSGQTINYGYTF.